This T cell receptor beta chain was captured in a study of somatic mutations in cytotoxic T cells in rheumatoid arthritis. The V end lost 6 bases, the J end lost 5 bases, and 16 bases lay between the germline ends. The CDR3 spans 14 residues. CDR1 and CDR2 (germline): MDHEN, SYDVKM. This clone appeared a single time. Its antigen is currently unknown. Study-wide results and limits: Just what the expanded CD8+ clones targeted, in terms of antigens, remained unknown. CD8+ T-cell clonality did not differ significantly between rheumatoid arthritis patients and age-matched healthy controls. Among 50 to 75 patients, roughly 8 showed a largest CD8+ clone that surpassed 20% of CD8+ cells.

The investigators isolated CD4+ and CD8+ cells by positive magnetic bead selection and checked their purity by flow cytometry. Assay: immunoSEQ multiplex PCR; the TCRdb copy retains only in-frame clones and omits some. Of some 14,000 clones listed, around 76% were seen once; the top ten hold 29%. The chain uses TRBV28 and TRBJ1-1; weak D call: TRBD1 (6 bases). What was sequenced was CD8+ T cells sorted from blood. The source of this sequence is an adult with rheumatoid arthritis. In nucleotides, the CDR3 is TGTGCCAGCAGGACGAGGGGGGGATGGACTGAAGCTTTCTTT. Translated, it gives CASRTRGGWTEAFF.